The following is a TCR beta chain sequence with its context. The antigen remains undetermined. Trimming removed 5 bases from V and 0 bases from J, with 8 bases in between. The germline CDR1 and CDR2 sequences are LNHDA and SQIVND (reference sequence). The CDR3 spans 13 residues. The data were taken from a study of T cell responses to AZD1222 COVID-19 vaccine. The table came from immunoSEQ multiplex PCR; TCRdb's copy has only in-frame clones and leaves some out. The data show approximately 170,000 clones, around 94% seen once. Findings of the study overall: Clonal diversity may have been underestimated, and the donors were mostly white British, with more females than males.

The specimen comprised peripheral blood, sampled 28 days after the second AZD1222 dose. The clonotype comes from an adult who received the AZD1222 COVID-19 vaccine. The chain combines TRBV19 with TRBJ2-7; no clear D gene. CDR3 in DNA: TGTGCCAGTAGTCCCCAGAGCTCCTACGAGCAGTACTTC. This codes for CASSPQSSYEQYF. The entire variable domain, with the rest obtained from reference TRBV19 and TRBJ2-7, is as follows: DGGITQSPKYLFRKEGQNVTLSCEQNLNHDAMYWYRQDPGQGLRLIYYSQIVNDFQKGDIAEGYSVSREKKESFPLTVTSAQKNPTAFYLCASSPQSSYEQYFGPGTRLTVT.